Here is one TCR beta chain with its context. The target antigen is unknown. The table came from immunoSEQ multiplex PCR; TCRdb's copy has only in-frame clones and leaves some out. Of tens of thousands of clones listed, under 95% are singletons. The data originate from a study of T cell responses to AZD1222 COVID-19 vaccine. Trimming took 4 bases from V and 5 from J; bases not matched to a gene: 11. This CDR3 has 18 residues. Germline V gene data show CDR1 as SGHKS and CDR2 as YYEKEE (reference sequence). Study results and caveats: There were mostly white British donors and more females than males, and clonal diversity was possibly underestimated.

The gene calls are TRBV5-5 and TRBJ2-3, with 15 bases that match TRBD2. This sequence was found in an adult who received the AZD1222 COVID-19 vaccine. Sample: peripheral blood, taken 28 days after the second AZD1222 dose. The CDR3 region is CASSRTPGLAGGEDTQYF. CDR3 nucleotide sequence: TGTGCCAGCAGCCGGACACCGGGACTAGCGGGAGGAGAAGATACGCAGTATTTT.